This paragraph reports one T cell receptor beta chain. What it recognizes is unknown. The data are from a study of CD8 T cells in Susac syndrome. Study-level results: Acknowledgment was made by the study that its TCR sequencing and HLA analysis involved a relatively small number of individuals.

With random hexamers, reverse transcription was performed on about 0.45 to 1 ug of RNA. With immunoSEQ multiplex PCR, TCR beta CDR3 was amplified across 54 Vbeta and 13 Jbeta. TCRdb passed the immunoSEQ multiplex PCR reads through MiXCR, listing each CDR3 protein once. The table includes around 270,000 distinct CDR3 sequences, about nine tenths detected once. The germline V gene encodes CDR1 MNHEY and CDR2 SMNVEV (reference sequence). The CDR3 covers 16 residues. The V gene lost 6 bases and the J gene lost 0 bases, with 15 bases spanning the gap. Sequencing was done on a sample of CD8+ T cells from PBMCs. J is TRBJ1-5 and V is TRBV27, with unresolved D. The sequence was collected from a human donor with multiple sclerosis. In DNA, the CDR3 is TGTGCCAGCAGCCCCCTTGGACGGTCTAGCAATCAGCCCCAGCATTTT. Amino acid sequence: CASSPLGRSSNQPQHF.